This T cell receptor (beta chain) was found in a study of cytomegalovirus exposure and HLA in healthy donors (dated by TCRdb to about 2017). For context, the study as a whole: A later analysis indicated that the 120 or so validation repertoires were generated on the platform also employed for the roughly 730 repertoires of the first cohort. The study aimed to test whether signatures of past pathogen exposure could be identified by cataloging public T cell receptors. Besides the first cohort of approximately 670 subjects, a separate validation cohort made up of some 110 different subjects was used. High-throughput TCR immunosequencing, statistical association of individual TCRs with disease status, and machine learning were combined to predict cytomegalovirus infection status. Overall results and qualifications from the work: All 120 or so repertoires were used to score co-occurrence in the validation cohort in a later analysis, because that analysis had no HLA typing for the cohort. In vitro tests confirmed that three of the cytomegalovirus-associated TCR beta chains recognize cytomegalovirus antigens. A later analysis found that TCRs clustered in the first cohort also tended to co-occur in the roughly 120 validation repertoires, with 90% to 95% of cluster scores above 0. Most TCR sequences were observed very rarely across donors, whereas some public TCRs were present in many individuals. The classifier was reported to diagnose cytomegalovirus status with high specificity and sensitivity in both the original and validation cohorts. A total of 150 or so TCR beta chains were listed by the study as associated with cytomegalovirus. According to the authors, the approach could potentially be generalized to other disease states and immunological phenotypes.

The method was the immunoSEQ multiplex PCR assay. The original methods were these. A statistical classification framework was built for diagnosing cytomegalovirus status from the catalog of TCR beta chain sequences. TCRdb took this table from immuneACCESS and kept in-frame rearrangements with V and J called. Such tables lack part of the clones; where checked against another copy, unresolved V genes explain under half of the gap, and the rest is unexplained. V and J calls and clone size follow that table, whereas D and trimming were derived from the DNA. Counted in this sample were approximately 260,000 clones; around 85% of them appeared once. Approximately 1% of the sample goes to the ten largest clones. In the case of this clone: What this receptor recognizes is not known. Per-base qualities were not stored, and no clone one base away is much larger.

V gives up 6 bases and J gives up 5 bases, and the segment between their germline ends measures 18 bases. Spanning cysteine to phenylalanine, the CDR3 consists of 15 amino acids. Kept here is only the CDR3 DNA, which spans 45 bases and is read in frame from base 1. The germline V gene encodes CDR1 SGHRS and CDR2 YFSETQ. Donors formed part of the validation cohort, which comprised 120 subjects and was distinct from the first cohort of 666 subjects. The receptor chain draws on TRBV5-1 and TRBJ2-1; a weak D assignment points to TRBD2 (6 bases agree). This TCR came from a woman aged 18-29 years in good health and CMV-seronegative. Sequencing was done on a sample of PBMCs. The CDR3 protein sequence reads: CASNPGDSGNNEQFF. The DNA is TGCGCCAGCAACCCCGGGGATAGCGGAAACAATGAGCAGTTCTTC.